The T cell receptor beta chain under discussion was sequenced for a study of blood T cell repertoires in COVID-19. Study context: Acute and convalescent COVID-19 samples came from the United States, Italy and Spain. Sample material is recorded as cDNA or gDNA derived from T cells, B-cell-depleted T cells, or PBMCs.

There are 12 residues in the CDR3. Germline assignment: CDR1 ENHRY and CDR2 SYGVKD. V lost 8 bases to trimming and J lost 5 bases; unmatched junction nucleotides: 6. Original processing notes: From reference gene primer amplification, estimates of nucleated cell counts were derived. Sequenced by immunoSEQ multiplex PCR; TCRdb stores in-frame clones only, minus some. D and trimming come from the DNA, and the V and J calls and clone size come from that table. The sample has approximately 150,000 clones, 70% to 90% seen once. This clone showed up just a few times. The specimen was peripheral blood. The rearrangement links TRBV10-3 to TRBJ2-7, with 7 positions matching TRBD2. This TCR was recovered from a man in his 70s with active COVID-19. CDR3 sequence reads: CAIGRVQNEQYF. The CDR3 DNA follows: TGTGCCATCGGGAGGGTACAAAACGAGCAGTACTTC.